Reported below is one T cell receptor (beta chain). Its antigen is as yet unknown. This sample stems from a study of siplizumab effects on memory and regulatory T cells. General study results and limits: Proliferating Tregs from siplizumab cultures lacked functional confirmation of suppression. Alloreactive sequences traceable to unstimulated CD4+ memory cells were significantly reduced by siplizumab.

The repertoire was sequenced with immunoSEQ multiplex PCR; TCRdb's copy has only in-frame clones and lacks some. The sample consists of over 80,000 clones, around 94% of them appearing once. The CDR3 length is 20 residues. V trimming: 0 bases; J trimming: 9 bases; junction bases outside the gene matches: 21. CDR1 LGHNA and CDR2 YNFKEQ come from the germline V gene. This clonotype originated in a human donor in good health. This chain connects TRBV4-2 to TRBJ2-1; 9 bases map to TRBD2. The sequencing sample was made of non-Treg CD4+ T cells sorted from blood. CDR3 residues: CASSQDRSTSSGNSYGEQFF. In DNA form, the CDR3 reads TGTGCCAGCAGCCAAGATAGGAGCACCTCTAGCGGGAATAGCTACGGTGAGCAGTTCTTC.